The T cell receptor (beta chain) described here comes from a study of blood T cell repertoires in COVID-19. Study-level information: T cells, B-cell-depleted T cells, or PBMCs supplied cDNA or gDNA.

Those who participated ranged in age from roughly 18 to 100 years and resided in around 22 US areas. Clinical history reported by participants formed the basis on which cohorts were assigned. As originally analysed: Reference gene primer amplification in the assay estimated nucleated cell counts. The table came from immunoSEQ multiplex PCR; TCRdb's copy has only in-frame clones and leaves some out. Clone size and V and J calls were adopted from that table, with D and trimming inferred from the DNA. The sample yields roughly 230,000 clones, over 65% seen once. The CDR3 covers 13 residues. V was trimmed by 2 bases and J by 5 bases, leaving 12 bases between them. Looked up from germline, CDR1 is SQVTM and CDR2 is ANQGSEA.

The TCR was taken from a woman aged 60 to 75 who had recovered from COVID-19. Input material: PBMCs or T cells enriched from blood (not recorded which). This chain links TRBV29-1 with TRBJ1-1; unclear D gene. In DNA form, the CDR3 reads TGCAGCGTTGAATTGGCCAGTCCAACTGAAGCTTTCTTT. Protein sequence: CSVELASPTEAFF.